These 2 T cell receptor beta chains came from one sample sequenced in a study of OX40 agonist ivuxolimab in advanced cancers. Using immunoSEQ multiplex PCR, the repertoire was profiled, and TCRdb retains in-frame clones only, with some absent. The table has about 120,000 clones, 85% to 90% seen once; the top ten hold around 0.55%. Sequenced material: CD4+ or CD8+ T cells sorted from blood, taken in a trial of the OX40 agonist ivuxolimab. These TCRs come from an adult with an advanced solid tumor such as melanoma, head and neck, liver or kidney cancer.

V gene TRBV7-2 combines with J gene TRBJ1-1; D not resolved. This CDR3 spans 14 amino acids. In germline, CDR1 is SGHTA, CDR2 FQGNSA. Trimming took off 1 base at V and 2 bases at J, with 8 bases between the two ends. CDR3 amino acids: CASSLDRDNTEAFF. In nucleotides, the CDR3 is TGTGCCAGCAGCTTAGACAGAGACAACACTGAAGCTTTCTTT.

The genes are TRBV5-4 and TRBJ2-3; 7 bases align to TRBD2. The CDR3 runs to 14 residues. Trimming removed 4 bases from V and 2 bases from J; junction bases left unmatched: 4. Germline assignment: CDR1 SGHNT and CDR2 YYREEE (reference sequence). The CDR3 here is CASSRDYSTDTQYF. DNA for the CDR3: TGTGCCAGCAGCCGGGACTATTCCACAGATACGCAGTATTTT.